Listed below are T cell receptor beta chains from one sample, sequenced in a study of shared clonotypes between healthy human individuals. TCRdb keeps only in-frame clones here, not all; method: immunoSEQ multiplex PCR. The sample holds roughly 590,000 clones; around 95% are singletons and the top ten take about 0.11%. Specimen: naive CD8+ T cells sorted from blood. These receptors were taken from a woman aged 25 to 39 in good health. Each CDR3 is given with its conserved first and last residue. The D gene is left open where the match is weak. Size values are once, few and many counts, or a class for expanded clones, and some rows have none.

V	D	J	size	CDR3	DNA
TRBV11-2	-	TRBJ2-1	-	CASSTGTYYNEQFF	TGTGCCAGCAGCACCGGGACCTATTACAATGAGCAGTTCTTC
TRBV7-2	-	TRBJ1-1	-	CASSLGTRLNTEAFF	TGTGCCAGCAGCTTAGGGACGCGGCTGAACACTGAAGCTTTCTTT
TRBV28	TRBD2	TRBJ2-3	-	CASSPGLAGAARTDTQYF	TGTGCCAGCAGTCCGGGACTAGCGGGAGCAGCGCGCACAGATACGCAGTATTTT
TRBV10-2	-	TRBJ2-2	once	CATTLNTGELFF	TGCGCCACTACCCTCAACACCGGGGAGCTGTTTTTT
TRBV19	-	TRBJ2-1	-	CASPARSYNEQFF	TGTGCCAGTCCGGCCCGCTCATACAATGAGCAGTTCTTC
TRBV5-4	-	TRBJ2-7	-	CASSFPGSSYEQYF	TGTGCCAGCAGCTTCCCAGGGTCATCCTACGAGCAGTACTTC
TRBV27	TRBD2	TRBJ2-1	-	CASRLAGGPREQFF	TGTGCCAGCAGACTAGCGGGAGGCCCTAGGGAGCAGTTCTTC
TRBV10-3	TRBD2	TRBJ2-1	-	CAISAMGLAGGNEQFF	TGTGCCATCAGTGCCATGGGACTAGCGGGAGGTAATGAGCAGTTCTTC
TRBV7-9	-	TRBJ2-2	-	CASSLVTGELFF	TGTGCCAGCAGCTTGGTCACCGGGGAGCTGTTTTTT
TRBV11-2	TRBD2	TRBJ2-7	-	CASSLGLALSYEQYF	TGTGCCAGCAGCCTCGGACTAGCGCTATCCTACGAGCAGTACTTC
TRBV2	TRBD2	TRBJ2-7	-	CASSEYSRTSVYYEQYF	TGTGCCAGCAGTGAATATTCGAGGACTAGCGTCTACTACGAGCAGTACTTC
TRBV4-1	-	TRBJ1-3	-	CASSQDLTAGNTIYF	TGCGCCAGCAGCCAAGATCTGACGGCTGGAAACACCATATATTTT
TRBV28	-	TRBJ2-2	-	CASNREGEAYTGELFF	TGTGCCAGCAACCGAGAGGGGGAGGCCTACACCGGGGAGCTGTTTTTT
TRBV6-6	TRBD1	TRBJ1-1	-	CASSYSRDSEAFF	TGTGCCAGCAGTTACTCGAGGGACAGTGAAGCTTTCTTT
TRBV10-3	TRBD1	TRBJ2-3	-	CAISESSGTGLTDTQYF	TGTGCCATCAGTGAGTCGAGTGGGACAGGGCTCACAGATACGCAGTATTTT